Reported below is one T cell receptor beta chain. The antigen remains undetermined. This sample is part of a study of graft-versus-host responses after intestinal transplantation. Whole-study context: Every one of the recipients received anti-thymocyte globulin induction and afterwards took tacrolimus and steroids for 3 to 4 years.

The table came from immunoSEQ multiplex PCR; TCRdb's copy has only in-frame clones and leaves some out. This sample has under 140,000 clones, with around 95% found just once. The CDR3 totals 12 residues. Germline V lookup: CDR1 GTSNPN, CDR2 SVGIG (reference sequence). V was shortened by 3 bases and J by 6 bases, with 11 bases between the two germline ends. V usage is TRBV30 and J usage is TRBJ1-1, with D perhaps matching TRBD1 (5 bases). The source is a human donor who received an intestinal transplant. Sequencing used unstimulated CD8+ T cells sorted from spleen or lymph node cells, obtained before intestinal transplant. The CDR3 reads CAWSFREPEAFF. The DNA of the CDR3 is TGTGCCTGGAGCTTCAGGGAACCTGAAGCTTTCTTT.